This TCR beta chain was profiled in a study of OX40 agonist ivuxolimab in advanced cancers. Overall study context: Participants, 75% to 85% male, averaged approximately 65 years of age, ranging from roughly 20 to 85. Having had anti-PD-1, anti-PD-L1 or anti-CTLA-4 therapy before was allowed, and roughly 40% had some. Study-level results: Expanded clones were, on average, more numerous in CD8+ T cells than in CD4+.

The method was immunoSEQ multiplex PCR; TCRdb's version includes in-frame clones alone and lacks a portion of them. The profile shows tens of thousands of clones, about 94% of them singletons. A note on this clone: Its antigen is currently unknown.

The sample here was CD4+ or CD8+ T cells sorted from blood, taken in a trial of the OX40 agonist ivuxolimab. The origin of this receptor is an adult with an advanced solid tumor such as melanoma, head and neck, liver or kidney cancer.

The CDR3 loop reads CASSSTLIIFTSGGTGELFF. In DNA, the CDR3 is TGTGCCAGCAGTTCCACGCTTATAATTTTTACTAGCGGGGGCACCGGGGAGCTGTTTTTT. The chain joins TRBV27 to TRBJ2-2; 11 bases match TRBD2. Losses at the gene ends were 4 bases for V and 4 bases for J; bases not matched to a gene: 17. The CDR3 loop spans 20 amino acids. The V gene's germline CDR1 is MNHEY and CDR2 SMNVEV (reference sequence).